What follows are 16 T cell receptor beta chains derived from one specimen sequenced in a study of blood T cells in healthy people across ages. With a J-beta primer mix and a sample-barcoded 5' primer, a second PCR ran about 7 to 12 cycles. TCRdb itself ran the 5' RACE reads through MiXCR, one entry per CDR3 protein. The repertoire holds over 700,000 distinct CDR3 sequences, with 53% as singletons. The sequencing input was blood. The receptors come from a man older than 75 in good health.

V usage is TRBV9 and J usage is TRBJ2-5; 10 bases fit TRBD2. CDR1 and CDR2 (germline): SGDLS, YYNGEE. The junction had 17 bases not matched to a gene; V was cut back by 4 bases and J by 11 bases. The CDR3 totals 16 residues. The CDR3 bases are TGTGCCAGCAGCCCAAGGCTAGCGGGAGCTCACAATGAGCAGTACTTC. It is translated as CASSPRLAGAHNEQYF.

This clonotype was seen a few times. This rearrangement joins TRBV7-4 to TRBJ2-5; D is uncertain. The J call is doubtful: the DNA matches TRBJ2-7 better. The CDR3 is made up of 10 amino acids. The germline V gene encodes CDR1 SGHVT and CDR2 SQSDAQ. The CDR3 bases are TGTGCCAGCTCGACTTTCGAGCAGTACTTC. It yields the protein CASSTFEQYF.

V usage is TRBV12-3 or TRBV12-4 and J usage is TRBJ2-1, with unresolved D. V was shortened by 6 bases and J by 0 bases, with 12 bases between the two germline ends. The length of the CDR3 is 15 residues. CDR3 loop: CASSSDGSSYNEQFF. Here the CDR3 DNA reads TGTGCCAGCAGCTCGGACGGTAGCTCCTACAATGAGCAGTTCTTC.

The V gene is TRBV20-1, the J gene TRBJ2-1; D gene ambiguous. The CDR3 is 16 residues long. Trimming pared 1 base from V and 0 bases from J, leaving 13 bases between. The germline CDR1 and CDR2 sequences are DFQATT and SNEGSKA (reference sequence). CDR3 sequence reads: CSARGAAASSYNEQFF. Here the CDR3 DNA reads TGCAGTGCTAGAGGCGCCGCGGCAAGCTCCTACAATGAGCAGTTCTTC.

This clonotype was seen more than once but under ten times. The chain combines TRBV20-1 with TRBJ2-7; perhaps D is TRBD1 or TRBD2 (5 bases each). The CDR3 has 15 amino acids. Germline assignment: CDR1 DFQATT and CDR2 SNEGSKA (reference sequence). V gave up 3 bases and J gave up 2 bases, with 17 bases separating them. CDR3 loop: CSARGRMRGTYEQYF. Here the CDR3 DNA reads TGCAGTGCTAGGGGCCGTATGAGGGGAACCTACGAGCAGTACTTC.

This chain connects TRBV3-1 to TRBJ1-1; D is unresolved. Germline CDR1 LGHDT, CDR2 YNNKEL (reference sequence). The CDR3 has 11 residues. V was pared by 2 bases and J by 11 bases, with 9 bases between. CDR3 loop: CASSQNHAAFF. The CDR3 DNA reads TGTGCCAGCAGCCAAAACCACGCGGCTTTCTTT. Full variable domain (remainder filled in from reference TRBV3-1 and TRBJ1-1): DTAVSQTPKYLVTQMGNDKSIKCEQNLGHDTMYWYKQDSKKFLKIMFSYNNKELIINETVPNRFSPKSPDKAHLNLHINSLELGDSAVYFCASSQNHAAFFGQGTRLTVV.

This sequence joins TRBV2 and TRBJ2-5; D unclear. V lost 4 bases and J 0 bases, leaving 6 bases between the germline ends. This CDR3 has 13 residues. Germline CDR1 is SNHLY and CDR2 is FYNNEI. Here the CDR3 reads CASSGSYQETQYF. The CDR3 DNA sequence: TGTGCCAGCAGTGGCAGCTACCAAGAGACCCAGTACTTC.

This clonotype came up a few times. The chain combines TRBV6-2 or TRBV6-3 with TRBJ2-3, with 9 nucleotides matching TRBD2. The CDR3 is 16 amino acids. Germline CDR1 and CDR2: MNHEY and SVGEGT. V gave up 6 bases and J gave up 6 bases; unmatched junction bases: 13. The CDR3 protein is CASSLGTSLSGDTQYF. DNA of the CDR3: TGTGCCAGCAGCCTTGGGACTAGCCTCTCAGGCGATACGCAGTATTTT.

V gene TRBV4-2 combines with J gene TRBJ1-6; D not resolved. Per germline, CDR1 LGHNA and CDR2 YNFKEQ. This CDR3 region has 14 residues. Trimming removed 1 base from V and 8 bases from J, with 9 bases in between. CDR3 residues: CASSQGQSDSPLHF. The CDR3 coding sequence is TGTGCCAGCAGCCAAGGTCAGTCGGATTCACCCCTCCACTTT.

The CDR3: CASALRGAHQETQYF. CDR3 coding DNA: TGTGCCAGCGCCCTTCGAGGGGCCCACCAAGAGACCCAGTACTTC. The V and J genes are TRBV27 and TRBJ2-5; either TRBD1 or TRBD2 may supply D (5 bases each). V dropped 8 bases and J dropped 0 bases, with 16 bases sitting between them. CDR3 size: 15 residues. Germline V gene lookup returns CDR1 MNHEY and CDR2 SMNVEV (reference sequence).

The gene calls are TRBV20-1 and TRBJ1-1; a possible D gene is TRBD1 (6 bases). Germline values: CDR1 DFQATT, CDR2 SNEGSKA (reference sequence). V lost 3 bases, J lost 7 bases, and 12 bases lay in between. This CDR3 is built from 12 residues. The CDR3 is CSARRGWDEAFF. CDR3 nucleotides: TGCAGTGCTAGGAGGGGGTGGGATGAAGCTTTCTTT.

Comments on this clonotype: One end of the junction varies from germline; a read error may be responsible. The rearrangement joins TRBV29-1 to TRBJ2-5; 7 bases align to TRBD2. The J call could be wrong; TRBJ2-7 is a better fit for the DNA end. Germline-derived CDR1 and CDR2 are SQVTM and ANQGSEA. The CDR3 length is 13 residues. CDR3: CSIEPAGAYEQYF. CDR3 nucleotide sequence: TGCAGCATTGAGCCCGCGGGAGCGTACGAGCAGTACTTC.

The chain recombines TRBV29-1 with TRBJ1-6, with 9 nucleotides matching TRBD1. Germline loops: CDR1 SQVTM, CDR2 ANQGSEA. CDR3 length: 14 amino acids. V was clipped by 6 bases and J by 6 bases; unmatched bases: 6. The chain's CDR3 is CSVSGTGPNSPLHF. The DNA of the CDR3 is TGCAGCGTATCCGGGACAGGGCCTAATTCACCCCTCCACTTT.

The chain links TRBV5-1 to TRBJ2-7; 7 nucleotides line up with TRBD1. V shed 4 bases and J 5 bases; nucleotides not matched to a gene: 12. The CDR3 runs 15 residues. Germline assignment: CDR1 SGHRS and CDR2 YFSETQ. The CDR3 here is CASSLLTGMVNEQYF. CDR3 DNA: TGCGCCAGCAGCCTATTGACAGGGATGGTCAACGAGCAGTACTTC.

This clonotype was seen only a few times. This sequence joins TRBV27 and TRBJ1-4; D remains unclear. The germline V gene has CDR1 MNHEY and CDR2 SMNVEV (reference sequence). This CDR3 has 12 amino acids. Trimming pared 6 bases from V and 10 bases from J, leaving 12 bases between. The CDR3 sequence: CASSFLPGKLFF. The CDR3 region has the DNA TGTGCCAGCAGCTTCCTCCCTGGAAAACTGTTTTTT.

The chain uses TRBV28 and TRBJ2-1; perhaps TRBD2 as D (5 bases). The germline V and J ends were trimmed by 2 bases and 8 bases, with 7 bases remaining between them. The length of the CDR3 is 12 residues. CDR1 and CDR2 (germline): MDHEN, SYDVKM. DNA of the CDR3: TGTGCCAGCAGTTTAGAGGGCCATGAGCAGTTCTTC. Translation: CASSLEGHEQFF.